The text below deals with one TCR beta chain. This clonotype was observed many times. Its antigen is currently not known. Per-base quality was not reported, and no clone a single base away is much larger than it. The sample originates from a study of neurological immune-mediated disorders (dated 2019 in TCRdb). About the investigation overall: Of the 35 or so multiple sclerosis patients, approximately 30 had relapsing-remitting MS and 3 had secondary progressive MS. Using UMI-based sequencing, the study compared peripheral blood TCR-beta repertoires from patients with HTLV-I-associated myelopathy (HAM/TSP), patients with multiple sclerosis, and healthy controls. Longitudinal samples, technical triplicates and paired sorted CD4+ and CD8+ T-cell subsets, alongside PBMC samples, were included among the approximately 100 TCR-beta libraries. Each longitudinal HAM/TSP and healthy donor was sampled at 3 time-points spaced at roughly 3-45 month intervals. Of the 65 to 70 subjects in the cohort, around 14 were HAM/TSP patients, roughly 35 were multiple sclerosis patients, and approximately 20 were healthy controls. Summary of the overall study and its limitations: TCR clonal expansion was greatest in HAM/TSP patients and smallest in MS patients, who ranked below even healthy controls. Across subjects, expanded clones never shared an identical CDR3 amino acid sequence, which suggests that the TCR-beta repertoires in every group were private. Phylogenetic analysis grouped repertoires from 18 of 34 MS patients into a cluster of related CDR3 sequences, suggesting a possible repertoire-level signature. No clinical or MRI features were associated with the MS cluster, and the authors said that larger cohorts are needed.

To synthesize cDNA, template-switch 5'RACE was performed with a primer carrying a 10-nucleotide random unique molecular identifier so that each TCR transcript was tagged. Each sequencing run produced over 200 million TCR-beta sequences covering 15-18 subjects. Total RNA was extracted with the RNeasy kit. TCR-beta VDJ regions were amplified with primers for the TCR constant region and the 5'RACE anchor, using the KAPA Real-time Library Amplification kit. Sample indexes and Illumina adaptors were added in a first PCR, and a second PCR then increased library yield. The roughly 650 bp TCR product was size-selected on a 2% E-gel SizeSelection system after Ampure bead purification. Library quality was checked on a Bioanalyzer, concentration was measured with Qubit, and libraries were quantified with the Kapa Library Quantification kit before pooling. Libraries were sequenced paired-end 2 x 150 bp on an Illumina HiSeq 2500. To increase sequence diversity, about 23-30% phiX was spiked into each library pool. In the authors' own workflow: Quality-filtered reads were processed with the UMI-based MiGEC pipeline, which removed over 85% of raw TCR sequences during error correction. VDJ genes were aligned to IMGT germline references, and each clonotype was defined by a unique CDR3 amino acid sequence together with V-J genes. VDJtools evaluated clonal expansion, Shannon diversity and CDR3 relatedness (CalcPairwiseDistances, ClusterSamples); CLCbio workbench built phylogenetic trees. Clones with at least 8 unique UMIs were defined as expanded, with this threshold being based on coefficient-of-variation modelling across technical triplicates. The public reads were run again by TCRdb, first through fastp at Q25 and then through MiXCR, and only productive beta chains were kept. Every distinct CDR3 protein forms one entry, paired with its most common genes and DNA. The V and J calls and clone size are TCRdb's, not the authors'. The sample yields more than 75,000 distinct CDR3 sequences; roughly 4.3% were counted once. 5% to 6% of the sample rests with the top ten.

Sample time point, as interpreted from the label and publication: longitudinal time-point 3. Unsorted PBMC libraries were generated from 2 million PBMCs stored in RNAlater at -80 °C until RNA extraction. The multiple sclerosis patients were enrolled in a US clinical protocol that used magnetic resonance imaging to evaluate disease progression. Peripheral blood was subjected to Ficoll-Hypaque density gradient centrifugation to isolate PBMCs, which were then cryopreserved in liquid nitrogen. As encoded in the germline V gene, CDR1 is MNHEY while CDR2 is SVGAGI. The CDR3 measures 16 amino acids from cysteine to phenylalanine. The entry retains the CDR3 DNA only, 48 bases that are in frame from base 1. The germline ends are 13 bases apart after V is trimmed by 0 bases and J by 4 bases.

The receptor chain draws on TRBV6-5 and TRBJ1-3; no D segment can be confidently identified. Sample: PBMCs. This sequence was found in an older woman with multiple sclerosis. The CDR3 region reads CASSYSTGVGGNTIYF. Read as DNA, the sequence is TGTGCCAGCAGTTACTCGACGGGTGTGGGAGGAAACACCATATATTTT.